This entry lists 2 T cell receptor beta chains sequenced from one sample in a study of blood T cell repertoires in COVID-19. Generated by immunoSEQ multiplex PCR, the TCRdb table keeps only in-frame clones and is missing some. The sample lists about 480,000 clones; roughly 89% were seen once. Sequencing was done on a sample of peripheral blood. The receptors originated from a man younger than 35 with COVID-19, enrolled during active disease.

The chain joins TRBV18 to TRBJ2-4, with D perhaps matching TRBD1 (6 bases). CDR1 is KGHSH, CDR2 LQKENI, per germline. This CDR3 comprises 16 residues. V shed 2 bases and J shed 2 bases, with 13 bases lying between them. The CDR3 DNA follows: TGTGCCAGCTCACCATCCCAGGGGAGAACCAAAAACATTCAGTACTTC. It yields the protein CASSPSQGRTKNIQYF.

Written as DNA, the CDR3 is TGTGCCAGCAGACGCAGCGGGGAGGGCAATGAGCAGTTCTTC. It encodes CASRRSGEGNEQFF. The chain couples TRBV28 to TRBJ2-1; 7 bases are a match to TRBD2. The CDR3 length is 14 residues. Germline CDR1 reads MDHEN; CDR2 reads SYDVKM. After removal of 6 bases from V and 6 bases from J, the junction contained 8 bases not matched to a gene.